The entry below describes one T cell receptor beta chain. As yet, its antigen is unknown. The V end was cut by 4 bases, the J end by 6 bases, with 17 bases between. From germline, CDR1 is SGHRS and CDR2 YFSETQ. The CDR3 is 15 residues long. This entry comes from a study of cytomegalovirus exposure and HLA in healthy donors. 13 Jbeta primers and 60 Vbeta primers were used for the PCR. Repertoires were generated with immunoSEQ multiplex PCR, while TCRdb's copy carries only in-frame clones and drops some. The sample lists approximately 150,000 clones, 75% occurring once. Study findings and constraints: An apparent linkage of common viral pathogens to several of the most significant clusters emerged in a later analysis. A link between a missense DCLRE1C variant and TCR beta V- and J-gene trimming emerged from a later analysis.

Sequences were obtained from PBMCs. This chain joins TRBV5-1 and TRBJ2-1; tentative D call: TRBD2 (5 bases). The TCR sequence derives from a male donor in good health and CMV-seronegative. CDR3 DNA: TGCGCCAGCAGCCTGTTAGCGTCAAGGATCAATGAGCAGTTCTTC. Translation: CASSLLASRINEQFF.